This entry describes one T cell receptor beta chain. Its antigen remains unknown. TCRdb keeps only in-frame clones here, not all; method: immunoSEQ multiplex PCR. Altogether over 110,000 clones are present, roughly 89% being singletons, with the ten largest covering 4.5% to 6.5%. The sample originates from a study of T cell responses to AZD1222 COVID-19 vaccine. The study, taken as a whole, reports: Nearly half of spike-specific TCRs reportedly go after variant regions that carry no mutations. Spike-specific TCR repertoires showed rising breadth and depth after two AZD1222 doses. White British ancestry dominated among donors, who included more females, and clonal diversity was possibly underestimated.

The length of the CDR3 is 16 residues. Trimming removed 4 bases from V and 4 bases from J; junction bases left unmatched: 10. Germline V lookup: CDR1 KGHSH, CDR2 LQKENI. This receptor was identified in an adult in good health. This rearrangement joins TRBV18 to TRBJ1-3; 7 positions match TRBD1. The material sequenced was peripheral blood, taken on day 0 of AZD1222 vaccination. CDR3 in DNA: TGTGCCAGCTCACAAACGGGGACAGCGTCGGGAAACACCATATATTTT. Its translation: CASSQTGTASGNTIYF. Drawing the rest from reference TRBV18 and TRBJ1-3, the complete variable domain is NAGVMQNPRHLVRRRGQEARLRCSPMKGHSHVYWYRQLPEEGLKFMVYLQKENIIDESGMPKERFSAEFPKEGPSILRIQQVVRGDSAAYFCASSQTGTASGNTIYFGEGSWLTVV.